The 20 T cell receptor beta chains presented below share a single source sample, sequenced in a study of CD8 T cells in Susac syndrome. RNA in amounts of roughly 0.45 to 1 ug was reverse transcribed with random hexamers. MiXCR was run by TCRdb on the immunoSEQ multiplex PCR reads, yielding one entry per CDR3 protein. The sample consists of some 80,000 distinct CDR3 sequences, 94% of them appearing once. The sequencing input was CD8+ T cells from PBMCs. The receptors stem from a human donor in good health.

The gene calls are TRBV6-4 and TRBJ2-7; D not certain. Deletions cut 10 bases from V and 3 bases from J, with 19 bases between. This CDR3 is 14 amino acids long. Germline V gene lookup returns CDR1 MRHNA and CDR2 SNTAGT. CDR3 protein: CATLLRAKDYEQYV. The CDR3, as DNA: TGTGCCACCCTCCTCCGGGCAAAAGACTACGAGCAGTACGTC.

The chain couples TRBV12-3 or TRBV12-4 to TRBJ2-1, with TRBD1 as a possible D gene (6 bases). Trimming removed 4 bases from V and 0 bases from J, with 10 bases in between. The CDR3 totals 15 residues. CDR3 sequence reads: CASSSRGGSYNEQFF. The CDR3 DNA sequence: TGTGCCAGCAGTTCCAGGGGTGGCTCCTACAATGAGCAGTTCTTC.

V gene TRBV29-1 combines with J gene TRBJ1-1, with D uncertain. Germline CDR1 and CDR2: SQVTM and ANQGSEA. The CDR3 contains 11 residues. The germline V and J ends were trimmed by 6 bases and 3 bases, with 8 bases remaining between them. The CDR3 loop reads CSVTLYTEAFF. The CDR3 DNA sequence: TGCAGCGTGACACTTTACACTGAAGCTTTCTTT.

V gene TRBV27 combines with J gene TRBJ2-1; D may be TRBD1 (5 bases). CDR1 and CDR2 from the germline V gene are MNHEY and SMNVEV (reference sequence). V lost 6 bases and J 3 bases, leaving 12 bases between the germline ends. This CDR3 has 14 amino acids. CDR3 coding DNA: TGTGCCAGCAGGTGGGGCAGTTTCTACAATGAGCAGTTCTTC. This sequence encodes CASRWGSFYNEQFF.

This chain joins TRBV4-1 and TRBJ2-5, with 10 bases aligning to TRBD2. Per the germline V gene, CDR1 is MGHRA and CDR2 is YSYEKL. The V and J ends lost 1 base and 4 bases, in that order; junction bases with no gene match: 9. The CDR3 runs 17 residues. CDR3 sequence reads: CASSQGPTSGDLETQYF. As DNA, the CDR3 is TGCGCCAGCAGCCAAGGCCCCACTAGCGGGGACCTAGAGACCCAGTACTTC.

This chain joins TRBV29-1 and TRBJ1-2; weak D call: TRBD1 (6 bases). Germline V lookup: CDR1 SQVTM, CDR2 ANQGSEA. This CDR3 is built from 12 residues. With 1 base removed from V and 6 bases from J, the gap between germline ends came to 9 bases. The CDR3 region is CSVEAAGDGYTF. CDR3 nucleotide sequence: TGCAGCGTTGAAGCCGCAGGGGATGGCTACACCTTC.

This clonotype was detected once. The V gene is TRBV27, the J gene TRBJ2-1; 11 nucleotides agree with TRBD1. This CDR3 has 15 amino acids. V shed 7 bases and J 3 bases; nucleotides not matched to a gene: 5. Germline loops: CDR1 MNHEY, CDR2 SMNVEV (reference sequence). The CDR3 protein is CASTLGQGVYNEQFF. Here the CDR3 DNA reads TGTGCCAGCACCCTGGGACAGGGGGTCTACAATGAGCAGTTCTTC.

The chain carries TRBV4-1 and TRBJ2-1; D unresolved. V was clipped by 5 bases and J by 1 base, with 12 bases between them. Germline lookup yields CDR1 MGHRA and CDR2 YSYEKL. CDR3 size: 15 residues. CDR3 in amino acids: CASSSRSMSYNEQFF. CDR3 in DNA: TGCGCCAGCAGCTCGAGGAGTATGTCCTACAATGAGCAGTTCTTC.

The chain combines TRBV10-3 with TRBJ2-7; D is uncertain. In germline, CDR1 is ENHRY, CDR2 SYGVKD. Deletions cut 3 bases from V and 0 bases from J, with 6 bases between. The CDR3 sequence is 13 residues long. This CDR3 is CAISELGSYEQYV. CDR3 DNA: TGTGCCATCAGTGAATTGGGCTCCTACGAGCAGTACGTC.

This chain connects TRBV28 to TRBJ2-5; 14 positions agree with TRBD2. The CDR3 consists of 20 residues. V gave up 2 bases and J gave up 0 bases; unmatched junction bases: 11. Per the germline V gene, CDR1 is MDHEN and CDR2 is SYDVKM. The CDR3 is CASSLVVGTSGSRDQETQYF. DNA of the CDR3: TGTGCCAGCAGTTTAGTTGTCGGGACTAGCGGGAGTAGGGACCAAGAGACCCAGTACTTC.

This sequence joins TRBV13 and TRBJ1-2; D perhaps matches TRBD1 (5 bases). Trimming removed 0 bases at V and 11 bases at J, with 13 bases between. The germline V gene encodes CDR1 PRHDT and CDR2 FYEKMQ (reference sequence). This CDR3 has 13 amino acids. The CDR3 nucleotides are TGTGCCAGCAGCTTAGGGATTGGGACGCCGTACACCTTC. The encoded protein is CASSLGIGTPYTF. Together with reference TRBV13 and TRBJ1-2, the CDR3 gives the full variable domain: AAGVIQSPRHLIKEKRETATLKCYPIPRHDTVYWYQQGPGQDPQFLISFYEKMQSDKGSIPDRFSAQQFSDYHSELNMSSLELGDSALYFCASSLGIGTPYTFGSGTRLTVV.

The rearrangement links TRBV12-3 or TRBV12-4 to TRBJ2-1; D remains unclear. This CDR3 has 15 residues. V lost 8 bases and J 7 bases, leaving 21 bases between the germline ends. CDR3 protein: CASVSSSVSLNEQFF. As DNA, the CDR3 is TGTGCCAGCGTGTCGAGTTCGGTCAGTTTGAATGAGCAGTTCTTC.

This rearrangement joins TRBV5-6 to TRBJ2-7; possible D gene TRBD1, 5 bases. Germline V CDR1 and CDR2: SGHDT, YYEEEE. The V end lost 2 bases, the J end lost 4 bases, and 16 bases lay between the germline ends. CDR3 length: 15 amino acids. The CDR3 bases are TGTGCCAGCAGCTTCGGACCAGGGTCACTTTACGAGCAGTACTTC. It specifies CASSFGPGSLYEQYF.

This chain joins TRBV30 and TRBJ1-2; no definite D call. V was cut by 0 bases and J by 3 bases, with 17 bases left in between. CDR1 is GTSNPN, CDR2 SVGIG, per germline (reference sequence). There are 16 residues in the CDR3. The CDR3 loop reads CAWSVRFGPSDYGYTF. The CDR3 bases are TGTGCCTGGAGTGTACGTTTTGGACCCTCGGACTATGGCTACACCTTC.

V is TRBV20-1 and J is TRBJ1-2; 7 nucleotides match TRBD1. The trim removed 5 bases at V and 8 bases at J, leaving 8 bases unmatched. Germline assignment: CDR1 DFQATT and CDR2 SNEGSKA (reference sequence). There are 12 residues in the CDR3. CDR3 nucleotide sequence: TGCAGTGCTTCCGACAGGGAATACGGCTACACCTTC. Translated, it gives CSASDREYGYTF.

The chain combines TRBV20-1 with TRBJ2-3, with D hard to call. This CDR3 comprises 11 residues. Trimming removed 5 bases from V and 6 bases from J, with 9 bases in between. Germline V gene sequence: CDR1 DFQATT, CDR2 SNEGSKA (reference sequence). The CDR3 DNA is TGCAGTGCTCGTTGGGCGGATACGCAGTATTTT. It is translated as CSARWADTQYF.

The V gene is TRBV19, the J gene TRBJ1-5; D gene unclear. The ends were cut back, 3 bases at V and 0 bases at J, with 12 bases in the middle. Germline lookup yields CDR1 LNHDA and CDR2 SQIVND (reference sequence). The CDR3 extends over 16 amino acids. The CDR3 DNA sequence: TGTGCCAGTAGTATGGTATTGGGATATAGCAATCAGCCCCAGCATTTT. Amino acids: CASSMVLGYSNQPQHF.

This clonotype was seen a handful of times. The chain couples TRBV29-1 to TRBJ2-5; tentatively, D is TRBD1 or TRBD2 (5 bases each). Germline V gene data show CDR1 as SQVTM and CDR2 as ANQGSEA. The CDR3 extends over 13 amino acids. The V gene lost 6 bases and the J gene lost 9 bases, with 20 bases spanning the gap. CDR3 coding DNA: TGCAGCGTCCACTTGACGAACCTGGGGGCCCAGTACTTC. Residues: CSVHLTNLGAQYF.

The table lists this clonotype with a few counts. V is TRBV19 and J is TRBJ2-3; D is undetermined. The V end was cut by 5 bases, the J end by 0 bases, with 6 bases between. The CDR3 extends over 13 amino acids. Germline V CDR1 and CDR2: LNHDA, SQIVND (reference sequence). The CDR3, as DNA: TGTGCCAGTAGTTCGGACAGCACAGATACGCAGTATTTT. The encoded protein is CASSSDSTDTQYF.

There are a few counts of this clonotype. Written as DNA, the CDR3 is TGCGCCAGCAGCCAAGAAGAGGGGACAGGGGGCTACGAGCAGTACTTC. Protein product: CASSQEEGTGGYEQYF. This chain links TRBV4-3 with TRBJ2-7; 11 bases line up with TRBD1. V dropped 0 bases and J dropped 3; count of bases not matched to a gene: 4. Germline lookup yields CDR1 LGHNA and CDR2 YSLEER. The CDR3 is 16 amino acids.